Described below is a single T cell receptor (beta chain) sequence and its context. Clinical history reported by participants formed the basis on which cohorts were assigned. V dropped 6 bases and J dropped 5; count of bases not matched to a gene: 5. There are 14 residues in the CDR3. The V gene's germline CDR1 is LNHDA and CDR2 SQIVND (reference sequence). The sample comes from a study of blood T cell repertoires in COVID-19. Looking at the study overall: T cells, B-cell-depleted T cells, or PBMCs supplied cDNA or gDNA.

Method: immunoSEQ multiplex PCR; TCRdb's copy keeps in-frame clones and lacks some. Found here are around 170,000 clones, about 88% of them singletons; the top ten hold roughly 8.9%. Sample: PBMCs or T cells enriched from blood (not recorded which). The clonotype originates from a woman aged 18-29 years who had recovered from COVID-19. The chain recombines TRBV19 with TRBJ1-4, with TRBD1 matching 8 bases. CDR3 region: CASRLQGGNEKLFF. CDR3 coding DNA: TGTGCCAGTAGGCTACAGGGGGGGAATGAAAAACTGTTTTTT.